The entry that follows covers one T cell receptor (beta chain) sequence. Its antigen remains unidentified. The data originate from a study of glioma-infiltrating T cells after dendritic cell vaccination. About the research overall: Patients received three intradermal dendritic cell vaccine injections at biweekly intervals. Study outcomes and limitations: Survival was not directly related to TCR clonality in these patients.

The immunoSEQ assay amplified TCRB CDR3 from up to roughly 2 ug DNA. TCRdb's table, derived via immunoSEQ multiplex PCR, lists solely in-frame clones and lacks some. Among about 58,000 clones listed, more than 70% were seen once. Time point here: after dendritic cell vaccination, including at tumor progression/relapse. This clonotype was obtained from a human donor with glioblastoma. The input for sequencing was blood, taken after dendritic cell vaccination.

The CDR3 loop reads CASSSPGNQPQHF. DNA of the CDR3: TGTGCCAGCAGCTCCCCGGGCAATCAGCCCCAGCATTTT. The genes are TRBV7-9 and TRBJ1-5; D remains unclear. Germline CDR1 and CDR2: SEHNR and FQNEAQ (reference sequence). This CDR3 has 13 residues. V was trimmed by 4 bases and J by 2 bases, leaving 6 bases between them. The variable domain in full, with the rest retrieved from reference TRBV7-9 and TRBJ1-5, is DTGVSQNPRHKITKRGQNVTFRCDPISEHNRLYWYRQTLGQGPEFLTYFQNEAQLEKSRLLSDRFSAERPKGSFSTLEIQRTEQGDSAMYLCASSSPGNQPQHFGDGTRLSIL.